This T cell receptor beta chain was sequenced during a study of blood T cell repertoires in COVID-19. Original methodology: Nucleated cell number was recorded as an estimate derived from reference gene primer amplification. TCRdb keeps only in-frame clones here, not all; method: immunoSEQ multiplex PCR. The DNA was the basis for D and trimming; V, J and clone size are from that table. The table shows 100,000 to 150,000 clones, with approximately 74% occurring only once. Sequenced input: peripheral blood. The sequence was collected from a man between 60 and 70 years old with acute or convalescent COVID-19.

Here the CDR3 DNA reads TGTGCCAGCAGCTTAGGAGACAGGTTTTGGGATCAGCCCCAGCATTTT. Its protein product is CASSLGDRFWDQPQHF. The rearrangement uses TRBV7-9 and TRBJ1-5; the D gene is possibly TRBD1 (6 bases). The germline V gene has CDR1 SEHNR and CDR2 FQNEAQ (reference sequence). The germline V and J ends were trimmed by 1 base and 5 bases, with 15 bases remaining between them. This CDR3 has 16 residues. The full variable domain, in which reference TRBV7-9 and TRBJ1-5 provide the parts outside the CDR3, is DTGVSQNPRHKITKRGQNVTFRCDPISEHNRLYWYRQTLGQGPEFLTYFQNEAQLEKSRLLSDRFSAERPKGSFSTLEIQRTEQGDSAMYLCASSLGDRFWDQPQHFGDGTRLSIL.